This is a list of T cell receptor beta chains from one sample in a study of blood T cell repertoires in COVID-19. Sequenced by immunoSEQ multiplex PCR; TCRdb stores in-frame clones only, minus some. This table holds more than 75,000 clones, 70% to 90% found once. Sequenced input: peripheral blood. These receptors were taken from a man aged 25 to 45 with acute or convalescent COVID-19. The CDR3 runs from the conserved cysteine through the conserved F or W. The order of the fields is J gene, D gene, clone size, V gene, CDR3 DNA, CDR3 protein. The D gene is left open where the match is weak. The listing skips clone size in some rows; elsewhere it reads once, few, many or a size class.

j_call: TRBJ2-1; d_call: NA; clone_size: NA; v_call: TRBV18; cdr3_nt: TGTGCCAGCTCTCCACAAGGGGAGGACTACAATGAGCAGTTCTTC; cdr3_aa: CASSPQGEDYNEQFF
j_call: TRBJ2-7; d_call: NA; clone_size: NA; v_call: TRBV9; cdr3_nt: TGTGCCAGCAGCGTTAGCGGTCTCGGGTACGAGCAGTACTTC; cdr3_aa: CASSVSGLGYEQYF
j_call: TRBJ2-5; d_call: TRBD2; clone_size: NA; v_call: TRBV3-1/TRBV3-2; cdr3_nt: TGTGCCAGCAGCCAGCGGCTAGCGGGGGAAGAGACCCAGTACTTC; cdr3_aa: CASSQRLAGEETQYF
j_call: TRBJ2-7; d_call: NA; clone_size: NA; v_call: TRBV21-1; cdr3_nt: TGTGCCAGCAGCAAACCCCCGGACGAGCAGTACTTC; cdr3_aa: CASSKPPDEQYF
j_call: TRBJ1-1; d_call: NA; clone_size: NA; v_call: TRBV28; cdr3_nt: TGTGCCAGCGCCGCGGGGGGCCGTACTGAAGCTTTCTTT; cdr3_aa: CASAAGGRTEAFF
j_call: TRBJ2-1; d_call: NA; clone_size: NA; v_call: TRBV6-5; cdr3_nt: TGTGCCAGCACTCTAGGCGGTGAGCAGTTCTTC; cdr3_aa: CASTLGGEQFF
j_call: TRBJ2-6; d_call: NA; clone_size: NA; v_call: TRBV5-6; cdr3_nt: TGTGCCAGCAGCTTGGCAAGGGGGAGTTCTGGGGCCAACGTCCTGACTTTC; cdr3_aa: CASSLARGSSGANVLTF
j_call: TRBJ1-2; d_call: NA; clone_size: NA; v_call: TRBV4-3; cdr3_nt: TGCGCCAGCAGCCAAGATTCCACTAACTATGGCTACACCTTC; cdr3_aa: CASSQDSTNYGYTF
j_call: TRBJ2-7; d_call: NA; clone_size: few; v_call: TRBV9; cdr3_nt: TGTGCCAGCAGCGTAGATGGCCGCGGGGCCGAGCAGTACTTC; cdr3_aa: CASSVDGRGAEQYF
j_call: TRBJ2-2; d_call: TRBD1; clone_size: few; v_call: TRBV6-6; cdr3_nt: TGTGCCAGCGAGGGGGGACAGGAGAACACCGGGGAGCTGTTTTTT; cdr3_aa: CASEGGQENTGELFF
j_call: TRBJ2-7; d_call: NA; clone_size: NA; v_call: TRBV10-3; cdr3_nt: TGTGCCATCAGCGCCTCCTATCAGCAGTACTTC; cdr3_aa: CAISASYQQYF
j_call: TRBJ1-1; d_call: NA; clone_size: NA; v_call: TRBV20-1; cdr3_nt: TGCAGTGCTAGTGGTATCCGGAACACTGAAGCTTTCTTT; cdr3_aa: CSASGIRNTEAFF
j_call: TRBJ2-1; d_call: TRBD2; clone_size: once; v_call: TRBV28; cdr3_nt: TGTGCCAGCAGCCCTAGCGGGCCTGGGCGTGGGGATGAGCAGTTCTTC; cdr3_aa: CASSPSGPGRGDEQFF
j_call: TRBJ2-7; d_call: NA; clone_size: NA; v_call: TRBV15; cdr3_nt: TGTGCCACCAGCAGAGGTAATGGGGCGGAGGAGCAGTACTTC; cdr3_aa: CATSRGNGAEEQYF
j_call: TRBJ2-7; d_call: TRBD2; clone_size: NA; v_call: TRBV18; cdr3_nt: TGTGCCAGCTCACCGTCTACTAGCGGGAGGATTCTCTACGAGCAGTACTTC; cdr3_aa: CASSPSTSGRILYEQYF
j_call: TRBJ2-5; d_call: NA; clone_size: NA; v_call: TRBV28; cdr3_nt: TGTGCCAGCAGTTTGCCCCCACGGGAGACCCAGTACTTC; cdr3_aa: CASSLPPRETQYF
j_call: TRBJ2-5; d_call: NA; clone_size: few; v_call: TRBV2; cdr3_nt: TGTGCCAGCAGTGGGTCCGGGTACCAAGAGACCCAGTACTTC; cdr3_aa: CASSGSGYQETQYF
j_call: TRBJ2-2; d_call: NA; clone_size: NA; v_call: TRBV4-3; cdr3_nt: TGCGCCAGCAGCCAAGACCCGACTAGGCGGTACGGGGAGCTGTTTTTT; cdr3_aa: CASSQDPTRRYGELFF
j_call: TRBJ1-4; d_call: NA; clone_size: NA; v_call: TRBV4-1; cdr3_nt: TGCGCCAGCAGCCGCGGACAGCGAACAACTAATGAAAAACTGTTTTTT; cdr3_aa: CASSRGQRTTNEKLFF
j_call: TRBJ2-7; d_call: NA; clone_size: NA; v_call: TRBV5-1; cdr3_nt: TGCGCCAGCAGATACAATGACGAGCAGTACTTC; cdr3_aa: CASRYNDEQYF
j_call: TRBJ2-5; d_call: TRBD1; clone_size: NA; v_call: TRBV7-8; cdr3_nt: TGTGCCAGCAGCTCGGGGGACAGGGGAGGAGGGACCCAGTACTTC; cdr3_aa: CASSSGDRGGGTQYF
j_call: TRBJ2-7; d_call: NA; clone_size: few; v_call: TRBV28; cdr3_nt: TGTGCCAGCAAGGCGGGAACCTACGAGCAGTACTTC; cdr3_aa: CASKAGTYEQYF
j_call: TRBJ2-2; d_call: NA; clone_size: NA; v_call: TRBV30; cdr3_nt: TGTGCCTGGAGTGTACACCCCGCCGGGGAGCTGTTTTTT; cdr3_aa: CAWSVHPAGELFF
j_call: TRBJ2-4; d_call: NA; clone_size: NA; v_call: TRBV2; cdr3_nt: TGTGCCAGCAGTGCAGGAGGGGTAGAAAACATTCAGTACTTC; cdr3_aa: CASSAGGVENIQYF
j_call: TRBJ2-5; d_call: TRBD1; clone_size: NA; v_call: TRBV7-7; cdr3_nt: TGTGCTAGCAGCTTAGGACAGGGGCAAGAGACCCAGTACTTC; cdr3_aa: CASSLGQGQETQYF
j_call: TRBJ1-1; d_call: TRBD1; clone_size: NA; v_call: TRBV27; cdr3_nt: TGTGCCAGCAGTTTATCCGACAGGGTAAGGACTGAAGCTTTCTTT; cdr3_aa: CASSLSDRVRTEAFF
j_call: TRBJ1-2; d_call: NA; clone_size: few; v_call: TRBV7-9; cdr3_nt: TGTGCCCACGGCAGGGGTGACTATGGCTACACCTTC; cdr3_aa: CAHGRGDYGYTF
j_call: TRBJ2-7; d_call: TRBD2; clone_size: NA; v_call: TRBV7-3; cdr3_nt: TGTGCCAGCAGCTTGGGCGGGAGAGGCGAGCAGTACTTC; cdr3_aa: CASSLGGRGEQYF
j_call: TRBJ2-3; d_call: TRBD1; clone_size: NA; v_call: TRBV18; cdr3_nt: TGTGCCAGCTCCCCCTCACAGGGGTTGGAAACAGATACGCAGTATTTT; cdr3_aa: CASSPSQGLETDTQYF
j_call: TRBJ1-5; d_call: NA; clone_size: NA; v_call: TRBV19; cdr3_nt: TGTGCCAGTTGGGGCAGGGCCAGCAATCAGCCCCAGCATTTT; cdr3_aa: CASWGRASNQPQHF
j_call: TRBJ1-6; d_call: NA; clone_size: once; v_call: TRBV5-1; cdr3_nt: TGCGCCAGCAGCTTTTCAGGCGATAATTCACCCCTCCACTTT; cdr3_aa: CASSFSGDNSPLHF
j_call: TRBJ2-7; d_call: TRBD2; clone_size: NA; v_call: TRBV27; cdr3_nt: TGTGCCAGCAGACCGGGGGGGGGCCGCTACGAGCAGTACTTC; cdr3_aa: CASRPGGGRYEQYF